The source of this T cell receptor beta chain is a study of PD-L1 blockade in urothelial cancer. As for the study in general: After treatment start, blood was analyzed at 3 weeks (second dose) and at 6 weeks.

Repertoires were generated with immunoSEQ multiplex PCR, while TCRdb's copy carries only in-frame clones and drops some. The sample includes about 88,000 clones, roughly 90% of them seen just once. V was shortened by 2 bases and J by 0 bases, with 6 bases between the two germline ends. This CDR3 has 14 amino acids. Germline CDR1 reads SGDLS; CDR2 reads YYNGEE. The chain links TRBV9 to TRBJ1-5; a weak D match, TRBD1 (5 bases). This TCR came from a man aged 55 to 70 with urothelial cancer. This sample comprised PBMCs, obtained around atezolizumab (anti-PD-L1) treatment. The CDR3 loop is CASSVTASNQPQHF. The CDR3 DNA is TGTGCCAGCAGCGTGACAGCTAGCAATCAGCCCCAGCATTTT.